This T cell receptor beta chain comes out of a study of T cells in Graves' hyperthyroidism and ophthalmopathy. Study observations and caveats: In the analysis, a 13 V-J model separated ophthalmopathy from stable hyperthyroidism.

RNA transcripts gave rise to amplified TCR beta CDR3 regions. Using the HTBI primer set, a first-round RT-PCR was run on the TCR CDR3. Each CDR3 protein is one row after TCRdb ran MiXCR on the multiplex PCR reads. This table has 640,000 or so distinct CDR3 sequences, 14% appearing once. Germline loops: CDR1 SGDLS, CDR2 YYNGEE. This CDR3 is built from 13 residues. V gave up 1 base and J gave up 0 bases, with 4 bases separating them. Points on this clonotype: Its antigen remains unknown.

The diagnostic basis comprised clinical symptoms, serum thyroxine and TRAb, thyroid ultrasound and orbital computed tomography. V gene TRBV9 combines with J gene TRBJ1-1; D unclear. The clonotype originates from a woman aged 18-29 years with Graves' ophthalmopathy. The specimen sequenced was blood. The CDR3: CASSVPVNTEAFF. CDR3 bases: TGTGCCAGCAGCGTACCAGTGAACACTGAAGCTTTCTTT.